Sequencing of this TCR beta chain was carried out in a study of beta chain features in type 1 diabetes. Study findings and constraints: Among all four CD4+ subsets, Type 1 diabetes patients had TCRB CDR3s that were moderately but significantly shorter. Researchers reported that naive, central memory and Treg TCRB repertoires appeared more similar in patients than in healthy donors. Patients with type 1 diabetes carried fewer insertions and had more deletions at their VDJ junctions.

Notes on this clone: The target antigen is unknown.

What was sequenced were expressed TCRB transcripts, since all of the isolated RNA had been reverse transcribed. Sequenced naive, central memory and regulatory T cell samples produced an average of around 3.8 million reads. Repertoires were generated with immunoSEQ multiplex PCR, while TCRdb's copy carries only in-frame clones and drops some. Of some 660,000 clones in the sample, more than 13% were seen once. Germline CDR1 and CDR2: SGHTA and FQGNSA. Trimming removed 5 bases at V and 5 bases at J, with 12 bases between. The CDR3 length is 13 residues. The sequencing sample was made of naive CD4+ T cells from blood. The TCR originated in a man in his late teens or twenties with type 1 diabetes. The chain links TRBV7-2 to TRBJ2-5; D may be TRBD2 (5 bases). The CDR3 is CASSTLGGETQYF. CDR3 sequence (DNA): TGTGCCAGCAGCACACTAGGTGGTGAGACCCAGTACTTC.